A single sample is the source of the 17 T cell receptor beta chains below, sequenced in a study of blood T cell repertoires in COVID-19. Only in-frame clones appear in the TCRdb table, and some are missing; sequencing was by immunoSEQ multiplex PCR. The sample holds hundreds of thousands of clones; 85% to 90% are singletons and the top ten take 0.9%. Source material: peripheral blood. All receptors come from a man younger than 35 with COVID-19, enrolled during active disease.

The genes are TRBV6-1 and TRBJ1-2; TRBD1 might be the D (5 bases). Trimming took off 1 base at V and 2 bases at J, with 5 bases between the two ends. The CDR3 is 13 residues long. The V gene's germline CDR1 is MNHNS and CDR2 SASEGT. CDR3 region: CASSEEGNYGYTF. The CDR3 nucleotides read TGTGCCAGCAGTGAAGAGGGGAACTATGGCTACACCTTC.

CDR3 sequence (DNA): TGTGCCTGGAGTGTACCCAGGGGCATCCCAATGGAGCAGTTCTTC. Protein product: CAWSVPRGIPMEQFF. The rearrangement links TRBV30 to TRBJ2-1, with TRBD1 as a possible D gene (6 bases). The germline V and J ends were trimmed by 0 bases and 10 bases, with 19 bases remaining between them. CDR1 GTSNPN and CDR2 SVGIG come from the germline V gene (reference sequence). CDR3 size: 15 residues.

This clone was found a few times. The chain joins TRBV7-9 to TRBJ1-2; D is possibly TRBD1 (6 bases). The germline V and J ends were trimmed by 5 bases and 3 bases, with 10 bases remaining between them. This CDR3 contains 13 residues. The germline V gene encodes CDR1 SEHNR and CDR2 FQNEAQ (reference sequence). Written as DNA, the CDR3 is TGTGCCAGCAGCCAGGGGAGTCACTATGGCTACACCTTC. Protein product: CASSQGSHYGYTF.

The V gene is TRBV5-4, the J gene TRBJ2-5; 7 bases are shared with TRBD2. This CDR3 contains 16 residues. Germline CDR1 is SGHNT and CDR2 is YYREEE (reference sequence). Unmatched junction bases numbered 11, after V lost 4 bases and J lost 2 bases. The CDR3 loop reads CASSISARAGQETQYF. The CDR3 region has the DNA TGTGCCAGCAGCATTTCTGCTCGAGCGGGGCAAGAGACCCAGTACTTC.

The V gene is TRBV14, the J gene TRBJ2-5; D unresolved. This CDR3 comprises 11 residues. V was cut by 4 bases and J by 4 bases, with 4 bases left in between. Germline V CDR1 and CDR2: SGHDN, FVKESK. As DNA, the CDR3 is TGTGCCAGCAGCCGGGCAGAGACCCAGTACTTC. This codes for CASSRAETQYF.

This rearrangement joins TRBV18 to TRBJ2-5; TRBD2 aligns across 8 bases. Trimming cost V 4 bases and J 2 bases; bases outside gene matches: 6. This CDR3 is built from 15 residues. Germline lookup yields CDR1 KGHSH and CDR2 LQKENI. The CDR3 DNA reads TGTGCCAGCTCACACGGAACTAGCGGTCAAGAGACCCAGTACTTC. Protein sequence: CASSHGTSGQETQYF.

V is TRBV18 and J is TRBJ2-1; 7 bases fit TRBD1. CDR3 length: 13 amino acids. In germline, CDR1 is KGHSH, CDR2 LQKENI. Germline trimming cut 5 bases from V and 8 bases from J; bases unmatched to any gene: 6. The CDR3 nucleotides are TGTGCCAGCTCAACGACAGGGTTAGATGAGCAGTTCTTC. Translated: CASSTTGLDEQFF. Variable domain in full (rest from reference TRBV18 and TRBJ2-1): NAGVMQNPRHLVRRRGQEARLRCSPMKGHSHVYWYRQLPEEGLKFMVYLQKENIIDESGMPKERFSAEFPKEGPSILRIQQVVRGDSAAYFCASSTTGLDEQFFGPGTRLTVL.

This clone was seen once. J is TRBJ2-7 and V is TRBV9; 9 bases match TRBD1. The CDR3 is made up of 14 amino acids. Per germline, CDR1 SGDLS and CDR2 YYNGEE. Trimming at V came to 2 bases and at J to 3 bases, leaving 3 bases not matched to a gene. CDR3 bases: TGTGCCAGCAGCGTGGGGACAGGGATCTACGAGCAGTACTTC. Residues: CASSVGTGIYEQYF.

The sample holds many counts of this clone. This chain joins TRBV6-5 and TRBJ1-6, with a possible D match to TRBD1 (6 bases). The CDR3 sequence is 15 residues long. The germline gives CDR1 MNHEY, CDR2 SVGAGI. V lost 7 bases and J lost 8, with 18 bases in between. The CDR3: CASTSGGGGYSPLHF. In DNA, the CDR3 is TGTGCCAGCACCTCCGGTGGGGGCGGCTATTCACCCCTCCACTTT.

This clone has a single count. The chain employs TRBV5-4 and TRBJ2-7; 13 positions match TRBD2. The germline gives CDR1 SGHNT, CDR2 YYREEE (reference sequence). This CDR3 is 14 amino acids long. The trim removed 4 bases at V and 6 bases at J, leaving 4 bases unmatched. The CDR3 reads CASSGGLAGIEQYF. The CDR3 region has the DNA TGTGCCAGCAGCGGGGGACTAGCGGGGATCGAGCAGTACTTC.

J is TRBJ1-1 and V is TRBV18, with a possible D match to TRBD1 (6 bases). V was trimmed by 9 bases and J by 0 bases, leaving 17 bases between them. The CDR3 contains 15 residues. Per germline, CDR1 KGHSH and CDR2 LQKENI. CDR3 loop: CASINSTGMNTEAFF. The CDR3 DNA sequence: TGTGCCAGTATCAATTCGACAGGAATGAACACTGAAGCTTTCTTT.

The rearrangement uses TRBV11-2 and TRBJ2-7, with 9 nucleotides matching TRBD2. The CDR3 is 15 amino acids. Germline CDR1 and CDR2: SGHAT and FQNNGV. Trimming took 1 base from V and 2 from J; bases not matched to a gene: 3. DNA of the CDR3: TGTGCCAGCAGCTTAGTCCCTAGCGGGGCCTACGAGCAGTACTTC. It is translated as CASSLVPSGAYEQYF.

A single count supports this clone. CDR3 amino acids: CASSEAASSGNEQFF. The CDR3 bases are TGTGCCAGCAGTGAAGCGGCTAGCTCGGGCAATGAGCAGTTCTTC. The chain joins TRBV2 to TRBJ2-1, with D possibly TRBD2 on 5 matching bases. V dropped 0 bases and J dropped 6 bases, with 12 bases sitting between them. Per germline, CDR1 SNHLY and CDR2 FYNNEI. This CDR3 comprises 15 residues.

For the CDR3, the DNA is TGTGCCACCGAAGTGCGGACTAGCGGGAGGTTTAATGAGCAGTTCTTC. Amino acid sequence: CATEVRTSGRFNEQFF. V is TRBV19 and J is TRBJ2-1; 14 bases fit TRBD2. Germline CDR1 reads LNHDA; CDR2 reads SQIVND (reference sequence). Unmatched junction bases numbered 12, after V lost 10 bases and J lost 7 bases. The CDR3 totals 16 residues.

The chain carries TRBV12-3 or TRBV12-4 and TRBJ2-7; a weak D match, TRBD2 (5 bases). V lost 5 bases and J 4 bases, leaving 12 bases between the germline ends. CDR3 length: 13 residues. CDR3 in amino acids: CASSAGITYEQYF. In DNA, the CDR3 is TGTGCCAGCAGTGCGGGTATAACGTACGAGCAGTACTTC.

V is TRBV5-1 and J is TRBJ1-4, with 9 positions matching TRBD1. The CDR3 covers 17 residues. Germline V CDR1 and CDR2: SGHRS, YFSETQ. Unmatched junction bases numbered 11, after V lost 3 bases and J lost 5 bases. CDR3 nucleotides: TGCGCCAGCAGCTCAGCCCCCGGGACAGGGATGAATGAAAAACTGTTTTTT. It specifies CASSSAPGTGMNEKLFF.

The rearrangement uses TRBV7-9 and TRBJ2-1, with TRBD2 identical over 9 bases. CDR1 SEHNR and CDR2 FQNEAQ come from the germline V gene (reference sequence). The CDR3 totals 15 residues. V lost 5 bases, J lost 5 bases, and 7 bases stayed unmatched. The chain's CDR3 is CASSETSGVNNEQFF. The CDR3 nucleotides are TGTGCCAGCAGCGAGACTAGCGGAGTTAACAATGAGCAGTTCTTC.